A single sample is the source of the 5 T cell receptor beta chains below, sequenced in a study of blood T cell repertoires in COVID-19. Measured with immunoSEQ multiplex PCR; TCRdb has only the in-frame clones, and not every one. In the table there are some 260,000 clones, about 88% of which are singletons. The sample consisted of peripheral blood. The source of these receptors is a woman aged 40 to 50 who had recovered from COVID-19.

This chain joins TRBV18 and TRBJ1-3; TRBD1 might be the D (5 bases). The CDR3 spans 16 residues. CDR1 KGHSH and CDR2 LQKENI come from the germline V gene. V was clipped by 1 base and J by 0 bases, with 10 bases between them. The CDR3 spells CASSPQGLSSGNTIYF. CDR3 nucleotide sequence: TGTGCCAGCTCACCACAGGGACTAAGCTCTGGAAACACCATATATTTT.

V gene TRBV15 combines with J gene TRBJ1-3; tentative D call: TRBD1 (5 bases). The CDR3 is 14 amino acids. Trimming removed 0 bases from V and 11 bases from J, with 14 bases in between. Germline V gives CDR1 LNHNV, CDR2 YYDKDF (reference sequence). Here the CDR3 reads CATSRDPGASPIYF. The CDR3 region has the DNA TGTGCCACCAGCAGAGATCCTGGGGCCAGCCCCATATATTTT.

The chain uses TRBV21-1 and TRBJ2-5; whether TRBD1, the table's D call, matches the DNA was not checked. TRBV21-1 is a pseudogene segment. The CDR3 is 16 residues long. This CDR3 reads CASSKGGGLAQETQYF. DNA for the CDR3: TGTGCCAGCAGCAAAGGAGGGGGCCTAGCGCAAGAGACCCAGTACTTC.

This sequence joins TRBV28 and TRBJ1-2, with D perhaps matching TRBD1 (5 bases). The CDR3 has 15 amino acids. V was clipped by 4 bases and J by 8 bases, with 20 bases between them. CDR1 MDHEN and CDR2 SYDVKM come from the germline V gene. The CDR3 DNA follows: TGTGCCAGCAGTTGGAGGGGTACCCAGTCGTCCGGCTACACCTTC. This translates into CASSWRGTQSSGYTF.

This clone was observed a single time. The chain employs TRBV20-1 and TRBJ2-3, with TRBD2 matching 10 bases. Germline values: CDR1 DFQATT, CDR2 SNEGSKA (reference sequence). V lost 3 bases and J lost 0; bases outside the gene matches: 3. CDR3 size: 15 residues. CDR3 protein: CSASRTSGSTDTQYF. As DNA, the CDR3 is TGCAGTGCTAGTAGGACTAGCGGAAGCACAGATACGCAGTATTTT.